This paragraph covers one T cell receptor beta chain sequence. Its antigen is unknown. The data were taken from a study of T cell responses to AZD1222 COVID-19 vaccine. Study-level points and caveats: Only a handful of AZD1222 recipients were seropositive at baseline. Repertoire sampling occurred only after the peak T cell response. Reportedly, close to half of spike-specific TCRs are directed against unmutated variant regions.

Only in-frame clones appear in the TCRdb table, and some are missing; sequencing was by immunoSEQ multiplex PCR. The sample lists 140,000 to 150,000 clones, approximately 92% occurring once. Germline V gives CDR1 SGHRS, CDR2 YFSETQ. The ends lost 3 bases at V and 3 bases at J; junction bases unmatched: 9. This CDR3 comprises 15 residues. The TCR sequence derives from an adult in good health. This chain links TRBV5-1 with TRBJ2-7; 7 positions match TRBD2. Sequencing used peripheral blood, obtained on day 0 of AZD1222 vaccination. The CDR3 DNA sequence: TGCGCCAGCAGCTCTGACGGGACTACCCGCTACGAGCAGTACTTC. Encoded protein: CASSSDGTTRYEQYF.